Listed below are T cell receptor beta chains from one sample, sequenced in a study of blood T cell repertoires in COVID-19. Here immunoSEQ multiplex PCR was the method, and the copy in TCRdb shows in-frame clones only, minus some. This table holds 300,000 to 350,000 clones, about 90% found once. The sample taken for sequencing was PBMCs or T cells enriched from blood (not recorded which). Receptors were obtained from a woman aged 18-35 years with acute COVID-19. CDR3s include the opening cysteine and the closing phenylalanine or tryptophan. Each record gives: J gene, V gene, clone size, CDR3 length, D gene, CDR3 DNA, CDR3 protein. D genes are given only for firm matches. Clone size is shown for a subset of rows, as once, few, many or a class of expanded clone.

j_call: TRBJ2-7; v_call: TRBV19; clone_size: -; cdr3_length: 15; d_call: TRBD2; cdr3_nt: TGTGCCAGTAGTTCAACGGGACTAGCGGTCCCCGAGCAGTACTTC; cdr3_aa: CASSSTGLAVPEQYF
j_call: TRBJ1-1; v_call: TRBV28; clone_size: -; cdr3_length: 16; d_call: TRBD1; cdr3_nt: TGTGCCAGCAGCTTGAAAGCAGGGGGAATAATCGGGGAAATGTTCTTT; cdr3_aa: CASSLKAGGIIGEMFF
j_call: TRBJ1-1; v_call: TRBV28; clone_size: -; cdr3_length: 15; d_call: TRBD1; cdr3_nt: TGTGCCAGCAGTTCGACCGGGACAGGGACTACTGAAGCTTTCTTT; cdr3_aa: CASSSTGTGTTEAFF
j_call: TRBJ1-1; v_call: TRBV6-5; clone_size: -; cdr3_length: 13; d_call: -; cdr3_nt: TGTGCCAGCAGTCTCGACAGAAACACTGAAGCTTTCTTT; cdr3_aa: CASSLDRNTEAFF
j_call: TRBJ2-2; v_call: TRBV7-3; clone_size: -; cdr3_length: 15; d_call: -; cdr3_nt: TGTGCCAGCAGCTTAACTCCAGGGAACACCGGGGAGCTGTTTTTT; cdr3_aa: CASSLTPGNTGELFF
j_call: TRBJ2-1; v_call: TRBV19; clone_size: -; cdr3_length: 15; d_call: -; cdr3_nt: TGTGCCAGTAGCGCCAAAGGAGGCTCCTACAATGAGCAGTTCTTC; cdr3_aa: CASSAKGGSYNEQFF
j_call: TRBJ2-5; v_call: TRBV5-4; clone_size: -; cdr3_length: 14; d_call: -; cdr3_nt: TGTGCCAGCAGCTTGGCCGTACAGCAAGAGACCCAGTACTTC; cdr3_aa: CASSLAVQQETQYF
j_call: TRBJ2-1; v_call: TRBV27; clone_size: -; cdr3_length: 16; d_call: TRBD2; cdr3_nt: TGTGCCAGCACTAGCGGGAGACGGAGGTCCTACAATGAGCAGTTCTTC; cdr3_aa: CASTSGRRRSYNEQFF
j_call: TRBJ1-4; v_call: TRBV2; clone_size: -; cdr3_length: 14; d_call: -; cdr3_nt: TGTGCCAGCACACGACAGGCTTCAAATGAAAAACTGTTTTTT; cdr3_aa: CASTRQASNEKLFF
j_call: TRBJ2-3; v_call: TRBV9; clone_size: -; cdr3_length: 12; d_call: TRBD1; cdr3_nt: TGTGCCAGCAGCGTAGGAGGGACAGCGCAGTATTTT; cdr3_aa: CASSVGGTAQYF
j_call: TRBJ2-5; v_call: TRBV5-1; clone_size: -; cdr3_length: 13; d_call: -; cdr3_nt: TGCGCCAGCAGGCGAGCAGGGAAAGAGACCCAGTACTTC; cdr3_aa: CASRRAGKETQYF
j_call: TRBJ1-1; v_call: TRBV28; clone_size: -; cdr3_length: 14; d_call: -; cdr3_nt: TGTGCCAGCAGCCCGGCGCAGGGTGGCACTGAAGCTTTCTTT; cdr3_aa: CASSPAQGGTEAFF
j_call: TRBJ1-6; v_call: TRBV9; clone_size: -; cdr3_length: 13; d_call: -; cdr3_nt: TGTGCCAGCAGCGTAGCAGGGGATTCACCCCTCCACTTT; cdr3_aa: CASSVAGDSPLHF
j_call: TRBJ2-1; v_call: TRBV11-2; clone_size: -; cdr3_length: 15; d_call: TRBD2; cdr3_nt: TGTGCCAGCAGCACGGGACTAGCGGGATACAATGAGCAGTTCTTC; cdr3_aa: CASSTGLAGYNEQFF
j_call: TRBJ2-2; v_call: TRBV4-2; clone_size: few; cdr3_length: 18; d_call: -; cdr3_nt: TGTGCCAGCAGCCAAGATAGGGCCGGGCTAGCGTACACCGGGGAGCTGTTTTTT; cdr3_aa: CASSQDRAGLAYTGELFF
j_call: TRBJ2-5; v_call: TRBV4-1; clone_size: -; cdr3_length: 14; d_call: -; cdr3_nt: TGCGCCAGCAGCCAACCTGAGGGAGCGGAGACCCAGTACTTC; cdr3_aa: CASSQPEGAETQYF
j_call: TRBJ2-1; v_call: TRBV12-5; clone_size: -; cdr3_length: 14; d_call: -; cdr3_nt: TGTGCTAGTGGTTTGGTACCACAGTACAATGAGCAGTTCTTC; cdr3_aa: CASGLVPQYNEQFF
j_call: TRBJ1-1; v_call: TRBV15; clone_size: -; cdr3_length: 13; d_call: -; cdr3_nt: TGTGCCACCAGCGGGGACTGGAGCACTGAAGCTTTCTTT; cdr3_aa: CATSGDWSTEAFF
j_call: TRBJ1-1; v_call: TRBV5-4; clone_size: -; cdr3_length: 18; d_call: -; cdr3_nt: TGTGCCAGCAGCTTGGAAACAAGAGGGCTGGGGTCGAACACTGAAGCTTTCTTT; cdr3_aa: CASSLETRGLGSNTEAFF
j_call: TRBJ2-7; v_call: TRBV5-5; clone_size: -; cdr3_length: 14; d_call: -; cdr3_nt: TGTGCCAGCAGCTCGGGACTGGGGTCCTACGAGCAGTACTTC; cdr3_aa: CASSSGLGSYEQYF
j_call: TRBJ2-4; v_call: TRBV28; clone_size: once; cdr3_length: 16; d_call: -; cdr3_nt: TGTGCCAGCAACCCTACAGGGTACCTAGCCAAAAACATTCAGTACTTC; cdr3_aa: CASNPTGYLAKNIQYF
j_call: TRBJ2-3; v_call: TRBV27; clone_size: few; cdr3_length: 15; d_call: -; cdr3_nt: TGTGCCACACAACAGGGTTTTTCTAGCACAGATACGCAGTATTTT; cdr3_aa: CATQQGFSSTDTQYF
j_call: TRBJ1-1; v_call: TRBV4-1; clone_size: -; cdr3_length: 20; d_call: -; cdr3_nt: TGCGCCAGCAGCCAAGATGGGCCCCTTTTAGGTCGCTTTGGGAACACTGAAGCTTTCTTT; cdr3_aa: CASSQDGPLLGRFGNTEAFF
j_call: TRBJ2-5; v_call: TRBV10-3; clone_size: -; cdr3_length: 13; d_call: -; cdr3_nt: TGTGCCATCAGTCCAGGGGCCGGGGAGACCCAGTACTTC; cdr3_aa: CAISPGAGETQYF
j_call: TRBJ2-1; v_call: TRBV30; clone_size: -; cdr3_length: 13; d_call: -; cdr3_nt: TGTGCCTGGAGTGTAGACAGCTACAATGAGCAGTTCTTC; cdr3_aa: CAWSVDSYNEQFF
j_call: TRBJ1-2; v_call: TRBV6-5; clone_size: -; cdr3_length: 13; d_call: -; cdr3_nt: TGTGCCAGCAGTTACAGCCTTAACTATGGCTACACCTTC; cdr3_aa: CASSYSLNYGYTF
j_call: TRBJ2-1; v_call: TRBV24-1; clone_size: -; cdr3_length: 13; d_call: -; cdr3_nt: TGTGCCACCACGGGAACCTCCTACAATGAGCAGTTCTTC; cdr3_aa: CATTGTSYNEQFF
j_call: TRBJ2-7; v_call: TRBV6-5; clone_size: -; cdr3_length: 14; d_call: -; cdr3_nt: TGTGCCAGCAGTTACTCGGGGACACCCTACGAGCAGTACTTC; cdr3_aa: CASSYSGTPYEQYF
j_call: TRBJ1-2; v_call: TRBV5-4; clone_size: -; cdr3_length: 18; d_call: TRBD1; cdr3_nt: TGTGCCAGCAGCCTGGGCGCGGGACAGGCGGCTCTAAACTATGGCTACACCTTC; cdr3_aa: CASSLGAGQAALNYGYTF
j_call: TRBJ1-1; v_call: TRBV2; clone_size: once; cdr3_length: 12; d_call: -; cdr3_nt: TGTGCCAGCAGGTGGGGGGAGACTGAAGCTTTCTTT; cdr3_aa: CASRWGETEAFF
j_call: TRBJ1-4; v_call: TRBV24-1; clone_size: -; cdr3_length: 16; d_call: TRBD1; cdr3_nt: TGTGCCACCAGTGCAGTGGACAGGCCTACTAATGAAAAACTGTTTTTT; cdr3_aa: CATSAVDRPTNEKLFF
j_call: TRBJ1-1; v_call: TRBV6-2/TRBV6-3; clone_size: -; cdr3_length: 15; d_call: -; cdr3_nt: TGTGCCAGCAGTTACGGGGGGGTCCTGAACACTGAAGCTTTCTTT; cdr3_aa: CASSYGGVLNTEAFF
j_call: TRBJ1-5; v_call: TRBV18; clone_size: -; cdr3_length: 14; d_call: -; cdr3_nt: TGTGCCAGCTCACAATGGACGGTCGGGGAGCCCCAGCATTTT; cdr3_aa: CASSQWTVGEPQHF
j_call: TRBJ2-1; v_call: TRBV9; clone_size: -; cdr3_length: 17; d_call: TRBD2; cdr3_nt: TGTGCCAGCAGCCCACTCACTAGCGGGTTGCCCTTCAATGAGCAGTTCTTC; cdr3_aa: CASSPLTSGLPFNEQFF
j_call: TRBJ2-6; v_call: TRBV9; clone_size: -; cdr3_length: 15; d_call: -; cdr3_nt: TGTGCCAGCAGCCTTAGCAACTCTGGGGCCAACGTCCTGACTTTC; cdr3_aa: CASSLSNSGANVLTF
j_call: TRBJ1-2; v_call: TRBV14; clone_size: -; cdr3_length: 15; d_call: -; cdr3_nt: TGTGCCAGCAGCCAAGATGGACGGGGAGGCCCTGGCTACACCTTC; cdr3_aa: CASSQDGRGGPGYTF
j_call: TRBJ2-7; v_call: TRBV27; clone_size: -; cdr3_length: 13; d_call: TRBD1; cdr3_nt: TGTGCCAGCAGTCGGGACAGCCCCGCCGAGCAGTACTTC; cdr3_aa: CASSRDSPAEQYF
j_call: TRBJ1-2; v_call: TRBV7-9; clone_size: -; cdr3_length: 15; d_call: TRBD1; cdr3_nt: TGTGCCAGCAGCCTTGGGACAGCCGACCTGTATGGCTACACCTTC; cdr3_aa: CASSLGTADLYGYTF
j_call: TRBJ1-3; v_call: TRBV4-1; clone_size: many; cdr3_length: 15; d_call: -; cdr3_nt: TGCGCCAGCAGCCAAGAAGCAGGGGCTGGAAACACCATATATTTT; cdr3_aa: CASSQEAGAGNTIYF
j_call: TRBJ2-3; v_call: TRBV28; clone_size: -; cdr3_length: 14; d_call: -; cdr3_nt: TGTGCCAGCAGTTTGCACCAGATCACATATACGCAGTATTTT; cdr3_aa: CASSLHQITYTQYF
j_call: TRBJ1-2; v_call: TRBV28; clone_size: -; cdr3_length: 14; d_call: -; cdr3_nt: TGTGCCACCGATGCGGCATTCCCAAACTATGGCTACACCTTC; cdr3_aa: CATDAAFPNYGYTF
j_call: TRBJ2-2; v_call: TRBV18; clone_size: once; cdr3_length: 15; d_call: TRBD1; cdr3_nt: TGTGCCAGCTCATCCGGGACAGGTTCGCCGGGGGAGCTGTTTTTT; cdr3_aa: CASSSGTGSPGELFF
j_call: TRBJ2-3; v_call: TRBV9; clone_size: -; cdr3_length: 14; d_call: TRBD2; cdr3_nt: TGTGCCAGCAGCCTTAGCGGGACCACAGATACGCAGTATTTT; cdr3_aa: CASSLSGTTDTQYF
j_call: TRBJ2-7; v_call: TRBV14; clone_size: -; cdr3_length: 14; d_call: -; cdr3_nt: TGTGCCAGCAGCCAAGATCTCGGGATCGGCGAGCAGTACTTC; cdr3_aa: CASSQDLGIGEQYF
j_call: TRBJ1-2; v_call: TRBV6-5; clone_size: -; cdr3_length: 14; d_call: TRBD1; cdr3_nt: TGTGCCAGCAGGGACAGGGGACCCAACTATGGCTACACCTTC; cdr3_aa: CASRDRGPNYGYTF
j_call: TRBJ2-7; v_call: TRBV6-5; clone_size: -; cdr3_length: 14; d_call: -; cdr3_nt: TGTGCCAGCTCCAGTTTTCGGGAATTCTACGAGCAGTACTTC; cdr3_aa: CASSSFREFYEQYF
j_call: TRBJ2-7; v_call: TRBV19; clone_size: -; cdr3_length: 15; d_call: TRBD2; cdr3_nt: TGTGCCAGTAGTTCAATAGCGGGAGGGGCCTACGAGCAGTACTTC; cdr3_aa: CASSSIAGGAYEQYF
j_call: TRBJ2-2; v_call: TRBV9; clone_size: -; cdr3_length: 16; d_call: TRBD1; cdr3_nt: TGTGCCAGCAGCCCGCGGACAGGCGCGGACACCGGGGAGCTGTTTTTT; cdr3_aa: CASSPRTGADTGELFF
j_call: TRBJ2-1; v_call: TRBV19; clone_size: -; cdr3_length: 16; d_call: TRBD2; cdr3_nt: TGTGCCAGTAAAAGGACTAGCGGGCCCAGACCTAATGAGCAGTTCTTC; cdr3_aa: CASKRTSGPRPNEQFF
j_call: TRBJ1-6; v_call: TRBV28; clone_size: -; cdr3_length: 12; d_call: -; cdr3_nt: TGTGCTTATAGCAGGGGTGGTTCACCCCTCCACTTT; cdr3_aa: CAYSRGGSPLHF
j_call: TRBJ2-2; v_call: TRBV19; clone_size: once; cdr3_length: 16; d_call: -; cdr3_nt: TGTGCCAGTAGTTCCCCCAGGGGGGTAGGCGCCGGGGAGCTGTTTTTT; cdr3_aa: CASSSPRGVGAGELFF
j_call: TRBJ1-5; v_call: TRBV19; clone_size: -; cdr3_length: 15; d_call: TRBD1; cdr3_nt: TGTGCCAGTACCGACAGGGACGGTGGCAATCAGCCCCAGCATTTT; cdr3_aa: CASTDRDGGNQPQHF
j_call: TRBJ2-5; v_call: TRBV5-1; clone_size: -; cdr3_length: 13; d_call: TRBD1; cdr3_nt: TGCGCCAGCGCGCTTTCAGGGGGTGAGACCCAGTACTTC; cdr3_aa: CASALSGGETQYF